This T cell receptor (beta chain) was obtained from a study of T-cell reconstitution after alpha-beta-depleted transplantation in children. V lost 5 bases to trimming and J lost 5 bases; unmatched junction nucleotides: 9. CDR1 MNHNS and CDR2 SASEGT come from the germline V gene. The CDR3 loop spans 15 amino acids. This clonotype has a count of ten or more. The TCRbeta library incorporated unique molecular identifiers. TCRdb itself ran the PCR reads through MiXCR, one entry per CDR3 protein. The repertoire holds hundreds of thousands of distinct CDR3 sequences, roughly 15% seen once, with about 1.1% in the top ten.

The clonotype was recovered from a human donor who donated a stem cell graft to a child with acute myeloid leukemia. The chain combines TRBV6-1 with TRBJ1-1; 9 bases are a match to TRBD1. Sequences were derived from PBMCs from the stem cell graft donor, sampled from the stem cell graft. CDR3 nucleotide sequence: TGTGCCAGCAGTCGTTTGGGACAGGGAAGAACTGAAGCTTTCTTT. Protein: CASSRLGQGRTEAFF.